This note documents a single TCR beta chain sequence. This sample was included in a study of blood T cell repertoires in COVID-19. On the study more broadly: There were acute and convalescent COVID-19 samples, and they came from the United States, Italy and Spain. Sources were T cells, B-cell-depleted T cells, or PBMCs; the material itself was cDNA or gDNA.

In the authors' workflow: Nucleated cell number was recorded as an estimate derived from reference gene primer amplification. Clones were sequenced by immunoSEQ multiplex PCR, and TCRdb holds only the in-frame ones, with some missing. V and J calls and clone size are given by that table; D and trimming were obtained from the DNA. The sample shows a few hundred thousand clones, roughly 90% of them seen only once. Germline-derived CDR1 and CDR2 are WNHNN and SYGVQD (reference sequence). The CDR3 is 14 residues long. The ends were cut back, 2 bases at V and 2 bases at J, with 10 bases in the middle. Sequencing was done on a sample of peripheral blood. This receptor was obtained from a man aged 18 to 30 with active or convalescent COVID-19. The chain employs TRBV10-1 and TRBJ2-7; the D gene is possibly TRBD1 (6 bases). The CDR3 DNA is TGCGCCAGCAGTGAGAACCCAGGGGCCTACGAGCAGTACTTC. It yields the protein CASSENPGAYEQYF.